This T cell receptor (beta chain) was sequenced for a study of blood T cell repertoires in COVID-19. The data were produced by immunoSEQ multiplex PCR, yet TCRdb's version contains in-frame clones alone and is incomplete. The table shows 350,000 to 450,000 clones, with more than 75% occurring only once. CDR1 is MNHEY, CDR2 SVGEGT, per germline. The CDR3 loop spans 14 amino acids. V was trimmed by 5 bases and J by 1 base, leaving 11 bases between them. The chain couples TRBV6-2 or TRBV6-3 to TRBJ1-1; D not resolved. The TCR sequence derives from a woman in her sixties or seventies with COVID-19, enrolled during active disease. The sample was peripheral blood. CDR3 region: CASSPQAPNTEAFF. CDR3 DNA: TGTGCCAGCAGTCCCCAGGCACCGAACACTGAAGCTTTCTTT.